This T cell receptor beta chain was sequenced during a study of a mutant IDH1 vaccine in newly diagnosed glioma. Looked up from germline, CDR1 is SGHKS and CDR2 is YYEKEE (reference sequence). There are 14 residues in the CDR3. The V end was cut by 3 bases, the J end by 3 bases, with 12 bases between. Sample time point: week 11, during vaccination. With topical imiquimod, each dose of the vaccine consisted of 300 ug of mutant IDH1 20-mer peptide. TCRdb's table, derived via immunoSEQ multiplex PCR, lists solely in-frame clones and lacks some. The table includes about 67,000 clones, about 88% detected once. Comments on this clone: Its matching antigen is unknown.

This chain links TRBV5-5 with TRBJ1-1, with D perhaps matching TRBD1 (5 bases). The source of this sequence is a man aged 40-55 years with glioma. Sequencing used PBMCs, obtained from a glioma patient whose treatment included an IDH1 peptide vaccine. CDR3 bases: TGTGCCAGCAGCTGGGGGTCAAGGGACACTGAAGCTTTCTTT. This encodes CASSWGSRDTEAFF.